These 8 T cell receptor beta chains came from one sample sequenced in a study of control samples from healthy donors and cancer patients. The method was immunoSEQ multiplex PCR; TCRdb's version includes in-frame clones alone and lacks a portion of them. The sample holds 100,000 to 120,000 clones, about four fifths seen once. Material: blood. The receptors were sampled from a woman between 45 and 65 years old in good health.

The J gene is TRBJ2-5, the V gene TRBV29-1; no clear D. This CDR3 contains 11 residues. Per germline, CDR1 SQVTM and CDR2 ANQGSEA. V was cut by 4 bases and J by 3 bases, with 6 bases left in between. The CDR3 DNA reads TGCAGCGTTGCTTTAGAAGAGACCCAGTACTTC. As protein: CSVALEETQYF.

The chain recombines TRBV19 with TRBJ1-4; 11 bases line up with TRBD1. V shed 5 bases, J shed 7 bases, and the junction held 9 bases outside the gene matches. Per germline, CDR1 LNHDA and CDR2 SQIVND (reference sequence). CDR3 length: 16 residues. In DNA, the CDR3 is TGTGCCAGTAGTGAAACCACCGGGACAGGGGGTGAAAAACTGTTTTTT. It encodes CASSETTGTGGEKLFF.

The rearrangement joins TRBV7-2 to TRBJ1-2; D might be TRBD1 (6 bases). Trimming took off 3 bases at V and 2 bases at J, with 13 bases between the two ends. This CDR3 region has 15 residues. Germline V gives CDR1 SGHTA, CDR2 FQGNSA. CDR3 nucleotides: TGTGCCAGCAGCTTTCCTTTCGGGGGCAACTATGGCTACACCTTC. It encodes CASSFPFGGNYGYTF.

The chain is built from TRBV5-5 and TRBJ2-7, with TRBD2 matching 11 bases. The CDR3 runs 15 residues. CDR1 and CDR2 (germline): SGHKS, YYEKEE (reference sequence). The V and J ends lost 0 bases and 8 bases, in that order; junction bases with no gene match: 7. DNA for the CDR3: TGTGCCAGCAGCTTGGGACTAGCGGGATCCCTGCAGCAGTACTTC. The encoded protein is CASSLGLAGSLQQYF.

The genes are TRBV5-6 and TRBJ1-1; 7 bases agree with TRBD1. V dropped 1 base and J dropped 4; count of bases not matched to a gene: 7. The CDR3 length is 15 residues. The germline CDR1 and CDR2 sequences are SGHDT and YYEEEE. CDR3 bases: TGTGCCAGCAGCTTGACAGGGGCCCCGAGCACTGAAGCTTTCTTT. Residues: CASSLTGAPSTEAFF.

The V and J genes are TRBV25-1 and TRBJ1-6, with a tentative D call TRBD1 (6 bases). The V gene lost 5 bases and the J gene lost 7 bases, with 12 bases spanning the gap. CDR3 length: 14 residues. Germline values: CDR1 MGHDK, CDR2 SYGVNS. CDR3 DNA sequence: TGTGCCAGCAGTCCGACGCAGGGGAATTCACCCCTCCACTTT. Translation: CASSPTQGNSPLHF.

The chain employs TRBV4-2 and TRBJ1-5; 9 bases agree with TRBD1. CDR1 LGHNA and CDR2 YNFKEQ come from the germline V gene. Trimming removed 0 bases from V and 2 bases from J; junction bases left unmatched: 11. The CDR3 is made up of 19 amino acids. The CDR3 sequence is CASSQDIQRGQGGNQPQHF. The CDR3 DNA follows: TGTGCCAGCAGCCAAGACATACAGAGGGGACAGGGAGGCAATCAGCCCCAGCATTTT.

This chain joins TRBV5-4 and TRBJ1-2, with a possible D match to TRBD1 (6 bases). Between the trimmed V and J ends, which lost 0 bases and 5 bases, there was a span of 11 bases. Germline V lookup: CDR1 SGHNT, CDR2 YYREEE (reference sequence). This CDR3 has 14 amino acids. The CDR3 nucleotides are TGTGCCAGCAGCTTGGGGGGCCAGGGGTATGGCTACACCTTC. This translates into CASSLGGQGYGYTF.